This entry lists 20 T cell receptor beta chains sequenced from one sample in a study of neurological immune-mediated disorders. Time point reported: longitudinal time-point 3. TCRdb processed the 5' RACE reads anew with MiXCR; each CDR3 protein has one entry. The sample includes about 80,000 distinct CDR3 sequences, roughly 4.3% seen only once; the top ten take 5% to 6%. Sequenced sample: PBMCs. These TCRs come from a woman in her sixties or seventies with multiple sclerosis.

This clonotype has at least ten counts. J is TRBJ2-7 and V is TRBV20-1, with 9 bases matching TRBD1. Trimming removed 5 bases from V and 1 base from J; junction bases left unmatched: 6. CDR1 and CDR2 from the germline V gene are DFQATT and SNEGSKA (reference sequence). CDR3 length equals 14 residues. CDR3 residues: CSAQAGTGSYEQYF. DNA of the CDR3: TGCAGTGCTCAAGCCGGGACAGGGTCCTACGAGCAGTACTTC.

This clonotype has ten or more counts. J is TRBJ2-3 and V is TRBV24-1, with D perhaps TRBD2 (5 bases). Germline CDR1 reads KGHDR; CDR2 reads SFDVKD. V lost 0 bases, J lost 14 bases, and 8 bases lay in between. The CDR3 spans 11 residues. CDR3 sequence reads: CATSDLGRGYF. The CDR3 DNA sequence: TGTGCCACCAGTGATTTGGGCCGGGGGTATTTT.

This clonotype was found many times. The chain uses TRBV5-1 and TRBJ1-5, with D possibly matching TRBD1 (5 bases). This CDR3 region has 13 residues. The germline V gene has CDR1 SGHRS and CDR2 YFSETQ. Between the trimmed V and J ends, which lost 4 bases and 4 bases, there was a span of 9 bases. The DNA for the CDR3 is TGCGCCAGCAGCCGATCAGGGAATCAGCCCCAGCATTTT. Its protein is CASSRSGNQPQHF.

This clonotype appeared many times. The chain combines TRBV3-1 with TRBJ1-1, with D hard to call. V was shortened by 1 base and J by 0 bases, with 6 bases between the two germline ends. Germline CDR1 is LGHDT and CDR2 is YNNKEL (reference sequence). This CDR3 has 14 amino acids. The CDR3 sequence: CASSQGQVNTEAFF. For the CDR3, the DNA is TGTGCCAGCAGCCAAGGGCAGGTGAACACTGAAGCTTTCTTT.

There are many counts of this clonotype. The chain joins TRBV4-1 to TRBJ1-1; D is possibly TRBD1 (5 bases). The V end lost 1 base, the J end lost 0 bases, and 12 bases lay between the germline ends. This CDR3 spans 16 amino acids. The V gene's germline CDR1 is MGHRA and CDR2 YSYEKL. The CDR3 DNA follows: TGCGCCAGCAGCCAAGTTTCGGCAGGGATGAACACTGAAGCTTTCTTT. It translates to CASSQVSAGMNTEAFF.

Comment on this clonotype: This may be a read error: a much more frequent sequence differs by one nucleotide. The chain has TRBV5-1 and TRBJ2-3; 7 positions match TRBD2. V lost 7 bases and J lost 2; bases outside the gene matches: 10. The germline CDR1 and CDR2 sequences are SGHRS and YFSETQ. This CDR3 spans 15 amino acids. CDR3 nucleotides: TGCGCCAGCGGAATCCAGCGGGGCACCACAGATACGCAGTATTTT. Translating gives CASGIQRGTTDTQYF.

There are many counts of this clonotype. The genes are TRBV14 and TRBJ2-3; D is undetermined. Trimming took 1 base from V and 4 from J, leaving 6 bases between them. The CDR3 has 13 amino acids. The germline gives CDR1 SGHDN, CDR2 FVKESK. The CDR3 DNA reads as TGTGCCAGCAGCCAAGTACGGGCAGATACGCAGTATTTT. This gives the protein CASSQVRADTQYF.

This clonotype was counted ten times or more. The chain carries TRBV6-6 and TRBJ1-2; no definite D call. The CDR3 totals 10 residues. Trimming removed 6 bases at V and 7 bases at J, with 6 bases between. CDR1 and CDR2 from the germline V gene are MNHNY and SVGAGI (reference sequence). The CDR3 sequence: CASRLFGYTF. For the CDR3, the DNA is TGTGCCAGCAGACTCTTTGGCTACACCTTC.

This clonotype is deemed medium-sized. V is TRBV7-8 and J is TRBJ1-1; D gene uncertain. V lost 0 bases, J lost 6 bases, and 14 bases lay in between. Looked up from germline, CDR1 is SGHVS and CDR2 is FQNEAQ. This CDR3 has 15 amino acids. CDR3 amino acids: CASSLAAGGRPEAFF. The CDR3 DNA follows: TGTGCCAGCAGCTTAGCTGCGGGCGGAAGGCCTGAAGCTTTCTTT. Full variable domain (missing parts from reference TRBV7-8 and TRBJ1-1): GAGVSQSPRYKVAKRGQDVALRCDPISGHVSLFWYQQALGQGPEFLTYFQNEAQLDKSGLPSDRFFAERPEGSVSTLKIQRTQQEDSAVYLCASSLAAGGRPEAFFGQGTRLTVV.

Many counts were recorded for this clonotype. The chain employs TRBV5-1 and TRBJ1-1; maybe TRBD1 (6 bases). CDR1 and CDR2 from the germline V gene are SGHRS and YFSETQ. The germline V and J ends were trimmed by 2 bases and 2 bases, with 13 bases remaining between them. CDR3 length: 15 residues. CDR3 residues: CASSLTGIPNTEAFF. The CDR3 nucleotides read TGCGCCAGCAGCTTAACAGGGATTCCAAACACTGAAGCTTTCTTT.

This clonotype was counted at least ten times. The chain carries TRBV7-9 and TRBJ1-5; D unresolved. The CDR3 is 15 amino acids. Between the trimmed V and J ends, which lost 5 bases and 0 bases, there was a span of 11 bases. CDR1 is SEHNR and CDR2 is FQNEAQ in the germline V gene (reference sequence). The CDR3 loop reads CASSPMGDSNQPQHF. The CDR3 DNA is TGTGCCAGCAGCCCCATGGGCGATAGCAATCAGCCCCAGCATTTT.

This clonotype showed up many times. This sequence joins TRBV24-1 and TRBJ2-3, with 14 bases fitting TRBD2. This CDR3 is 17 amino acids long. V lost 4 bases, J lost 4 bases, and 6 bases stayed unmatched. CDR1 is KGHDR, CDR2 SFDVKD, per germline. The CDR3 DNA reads TGTGCCACCAGTGACCCTGGGACTAGCGGGGGCTCAGATACGCAGTATTTT. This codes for CATSDPGTSGGSDTQYF.

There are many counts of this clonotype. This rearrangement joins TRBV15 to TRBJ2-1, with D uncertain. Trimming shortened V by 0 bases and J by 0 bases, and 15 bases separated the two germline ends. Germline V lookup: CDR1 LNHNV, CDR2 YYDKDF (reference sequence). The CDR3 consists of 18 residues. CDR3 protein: CATSRDSKGPFSYNEQFF. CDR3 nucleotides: TGTGCCACCAGCAGAGATTCTAAGGGTCCTTTCTCCTACAATGAGCAGTTCTTC.

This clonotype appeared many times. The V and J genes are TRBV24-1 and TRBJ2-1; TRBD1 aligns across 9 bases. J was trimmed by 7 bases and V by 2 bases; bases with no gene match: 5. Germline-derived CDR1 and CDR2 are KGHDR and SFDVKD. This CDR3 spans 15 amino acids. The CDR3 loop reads CATSDSGTGRNEQFF. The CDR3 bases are TGTGCCACCAGTGATTCCGGGACAGGGAGGAATGAGCAGTTCTTC.

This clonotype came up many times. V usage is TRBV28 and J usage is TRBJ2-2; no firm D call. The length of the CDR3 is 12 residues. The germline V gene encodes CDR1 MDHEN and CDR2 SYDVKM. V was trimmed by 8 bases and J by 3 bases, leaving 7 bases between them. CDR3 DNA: TGTGCCAGCGAAGTTGACACCGGGGAGCTGTTTTTT. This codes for CASEVDTGELFF. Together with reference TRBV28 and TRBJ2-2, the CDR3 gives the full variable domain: DVKVTQSSRYLVKRTGEKVFLECVQDMDHENMFWYRQDPGLGLRLIYFSYDVKMKEKGDIPEGYSVSREKKERFSLILESASTNQTSMYLCASEVDTGELFFGEGSRLTVL.

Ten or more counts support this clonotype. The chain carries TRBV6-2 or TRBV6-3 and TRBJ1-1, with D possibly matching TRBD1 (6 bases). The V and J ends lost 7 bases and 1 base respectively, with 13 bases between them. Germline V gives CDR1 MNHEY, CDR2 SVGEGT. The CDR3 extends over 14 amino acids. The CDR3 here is CASTQQGWNTEAFF. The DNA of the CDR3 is TGTGCCAGCACCCAACAGGGCTGGAACACTGAAGCTTTCTTT.

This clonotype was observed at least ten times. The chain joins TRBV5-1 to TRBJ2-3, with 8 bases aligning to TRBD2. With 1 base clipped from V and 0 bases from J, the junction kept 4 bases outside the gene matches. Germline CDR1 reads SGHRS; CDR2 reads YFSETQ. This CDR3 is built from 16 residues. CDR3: CASSLSGGTSTDTQYF. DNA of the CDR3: TGCGCCAGCAGCTTGTCGGGGGGGACTAGCACAGATACGCAGTATTTT.

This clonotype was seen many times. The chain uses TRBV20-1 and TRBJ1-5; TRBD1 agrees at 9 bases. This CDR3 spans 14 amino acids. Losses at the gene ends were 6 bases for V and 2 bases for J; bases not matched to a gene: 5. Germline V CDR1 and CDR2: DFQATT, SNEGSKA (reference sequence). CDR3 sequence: CSATGGVGNQPQHF. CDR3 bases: TGCAGTGCCACAGGGGGCGTGGGCAATCAGCCCCAGCATTTT.

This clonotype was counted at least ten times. CDR3: CASSLEGSSYNSPLHF. Written as DNA, the CDR3 is TGCGCCAGCAGCTTGGAGGGGAGCTCCTATAATTCACCCCTCCACTTT. The rearrangement links TRBV5-1 to TRBJ1-6, with D maybe TRBD1 (5 bases). The CDR3 is 16 amino acids. Trimming shortened V by 0 bases and J by 0 bases, and 7 bases separated the two germline ends. Germline values: CDR1 SGHRS, CDR2 YFSETQ.

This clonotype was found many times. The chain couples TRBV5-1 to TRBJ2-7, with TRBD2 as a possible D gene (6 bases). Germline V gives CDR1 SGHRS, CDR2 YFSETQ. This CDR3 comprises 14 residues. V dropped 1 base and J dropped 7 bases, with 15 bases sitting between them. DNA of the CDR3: TGCGCCAGCAGCTTGATGGGGCTAGCGAGAGAGCAGTACTTC. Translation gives CASSLMGLAREQYF.